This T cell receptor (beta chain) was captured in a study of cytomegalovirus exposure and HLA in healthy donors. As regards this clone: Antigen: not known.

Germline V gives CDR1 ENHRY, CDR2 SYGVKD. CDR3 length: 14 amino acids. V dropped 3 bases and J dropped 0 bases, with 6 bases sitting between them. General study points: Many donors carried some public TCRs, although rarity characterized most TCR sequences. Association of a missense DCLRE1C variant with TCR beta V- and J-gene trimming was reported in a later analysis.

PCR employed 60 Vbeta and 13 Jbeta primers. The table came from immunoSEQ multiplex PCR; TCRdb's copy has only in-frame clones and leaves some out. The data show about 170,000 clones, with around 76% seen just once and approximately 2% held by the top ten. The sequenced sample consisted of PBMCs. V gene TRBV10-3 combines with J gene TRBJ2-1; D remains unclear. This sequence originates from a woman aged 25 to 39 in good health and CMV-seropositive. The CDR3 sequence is CAISEISSYNEQFF. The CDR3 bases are TGTGCCATCAGTGAAATCAGCTCCTACAATGAGCAGTTCTTC.